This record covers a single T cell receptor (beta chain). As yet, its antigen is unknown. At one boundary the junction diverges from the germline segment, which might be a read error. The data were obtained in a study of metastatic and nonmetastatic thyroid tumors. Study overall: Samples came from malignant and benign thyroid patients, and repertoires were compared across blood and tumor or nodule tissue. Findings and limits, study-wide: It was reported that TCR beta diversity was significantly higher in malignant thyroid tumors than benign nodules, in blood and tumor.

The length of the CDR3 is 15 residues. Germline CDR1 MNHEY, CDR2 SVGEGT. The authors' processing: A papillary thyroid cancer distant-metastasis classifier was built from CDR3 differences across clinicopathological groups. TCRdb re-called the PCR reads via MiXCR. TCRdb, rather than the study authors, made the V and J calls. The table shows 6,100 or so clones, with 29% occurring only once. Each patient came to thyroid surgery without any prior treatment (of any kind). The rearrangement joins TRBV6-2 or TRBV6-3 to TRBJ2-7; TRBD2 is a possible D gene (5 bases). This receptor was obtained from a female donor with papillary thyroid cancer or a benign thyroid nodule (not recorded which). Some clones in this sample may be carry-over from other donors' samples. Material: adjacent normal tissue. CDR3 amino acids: CPSSPGRGTYAEQYF. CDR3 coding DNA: TGTCCCAGCAGCCCGGGCCGGGGAACCTACGCCGAGCAGTACTTC.